This T cell receptor (beta chain) is from a study of CD8+ T cells in alopecia areata. General observations from the study: In blood and scalp, many expanded lesional clones persisted during tofacitinib. The study found higher clonality in lesional than normal scalp, especially in alopecia totalis/universalis. TCR sharing across patients was less clear than in mice, possibly HLA-related.

The treatment: oral pan-JAK inhibitor, 5-10 mg twice daily. RNA extraction and reverse transcription yielded cDNA as sequencing template. Method: immunoSEQ multiplex PCR; TCRdb's copy keeps in-frame clones and lacks some. The sample shows hundreds of thousands of clones, roughly 60% of them seen only once. This clone has just a few counts. Antigen unknown. Germline assignment: CDR1 SQVTM and CDR2 ANQGSEA. This CDR3 spans 13 amino acids. The ends were cut back, 3 bases at V and 0 bases at J, with 3 bases in the middle. The chain is built from TRBV29-1 and TRBJ2-6; D gene unclear. The source is a human donor with alopecia areata. This material consisted of CD4+ T cells sorted from blood, taken at approximately week 52, from a patient treated with tofacitinib. CDR3 sequence reads: CSVDGSGANVLTF. CDR3 coding DNA: TGCAGCGTTGACGGCTCTGGGGCCAACGTCCTGACTTTC.